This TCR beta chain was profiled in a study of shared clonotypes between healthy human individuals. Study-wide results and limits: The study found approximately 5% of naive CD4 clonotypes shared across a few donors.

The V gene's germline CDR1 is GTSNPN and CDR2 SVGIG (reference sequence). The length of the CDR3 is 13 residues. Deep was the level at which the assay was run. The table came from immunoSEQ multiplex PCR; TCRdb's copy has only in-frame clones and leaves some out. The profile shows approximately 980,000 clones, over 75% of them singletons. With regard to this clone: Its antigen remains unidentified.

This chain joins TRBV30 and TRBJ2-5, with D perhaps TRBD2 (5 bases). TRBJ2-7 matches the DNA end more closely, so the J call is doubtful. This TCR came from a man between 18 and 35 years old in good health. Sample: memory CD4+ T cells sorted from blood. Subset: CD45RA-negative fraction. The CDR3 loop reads CAWSGLFTYEQYF. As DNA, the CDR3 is TGTGCCTGGAGTGGACTATTCACCTACGAGCAGTACTTC.